The entry below describes one TCR beta chain. No antigen is known for it. Data came from immunoSEQ multiplex PCR; TCRdb stores just in-frame clones and leaves some out. The profile shows some 50,000 clones, around four fifths of them singletons. This sample was included in a study of OX40 agonist ivuxolimab in advanced cancers. The wider study: Head and neck, renal cell, melanoma or hepatocellular carcinoma were the cancers that dose-escalation patients had. Treatment received earlier with anti-PD-1, anti-PD-L1 or anti-CTLA-4 agents was allowed, and around 36% had some.

Notes on the study in general: Expanded clones were, on average, more numerous among CD8+ T cells than CD4+.

V lost 2 bases to trimming and J lost 3 bases, with 12 bases between them. The germline V gene has CDR1 ENHRY and CDR2 SYGVKD. The CDR3 is made up of 15 amino acids. The input for sequencing was CD4+ or CD8+ T cells sorted from blood, taken in a trial of the OX40 agonist ivuxolimab. The chain employs TRBV10-3 and TRBJ2-3, with D perhaps matching TRBD2 (6 bases). The sequence derives from an adult with an advanced solid tumor such as melanoma, head and neck, liver or kidney cancer. The CDR3 spells CAISEAGSGTDTQYF. CDR3 nucleotides: TGTGCCATCAGTGAGGCAGGTAGCGGAACAGATACGCAGTATTTT.